This T cell receptor (beta chain) was identified during a study of CD8 T cells in Susac syndrome (dated 2019 in TCRdb). Study-wide context: Whether CD8+ T cell activation and differentiation in Susac syndrome was antigen driven was tested using repertoire sequencing.

Peripheral blood CD8+ and CD4+ T cells from healthy donors, Susac syndrome patients and multiple sclerosis patients were profiled by high-throughput TCR beta sequencing. Multiple sclerosis controls were treatment-naive patients with stable or active relapsing-remitting disease fulfilling revised McDonald criteria. CD8+ TEMRA cells were enriched by FACS, while bulk CD8+ and CD4+ T cells were purified by magnetic negative isolation. Blood was collected in EDTA tubes and processed within 24 hours, with PBMCs isolated through density gradient centrifugation. PBMCs intended for TCR sequencing were cryopreserved in liquid nitrogen and thawed later in a water bath at 37 degrees C. Purity of sorted or isolated CD4+, CD8+ and CD8+ TEMRA cells was at least 90%. At the junction V is shortened by 7 bases and J by 6 bases; bases outside the gene matches: 6. The germline V gene supplies CDR1 SQVTM and CDR2 ANQGSEA. The CDR3 measures 12 amino acids from cysteine to phenylalanine. Only CDR3 DNA is held: 36 bases, read in frame from base 1.

RNA was extracted using the RNeasy kit, and about 0.45 to 1 ug of the RNA was reverse transcribed with random hexamers. The immunoSEQ multiplex PCR assay, which covers 54 Vbeta and 13 Jbeta segments, was used to amplify TCR beta CDR3 regions. PCR amplification bias was corrected using a synthetic template baseline for primer optimization and computational correction. The paper's data handling went like this. Reads were annotated to V, D and J genes per IMGT and analyzed with immunoSEQ Analyzer, keeping only productive sequences. Clonality was calculated as one minus the Shannon entropy normalized by log2 of the number of productive unique sequences. For each patient and control, public and private clones were evaluated among the 100 most prevalent clones. Clones were defined as Susac-specific if absent from the healthy and MS cohorts, from 1052 published viral clones and from other ImmuneACCESS disease sequences. TCRdb's own reprocessing of the public reads used fastp at Q25 and MiXCR and kept productive beta chains. One record per CDR3 amino acid sequence lists the most common genes and DNA. TCRdb, not the authors, supplied the V and J calls. For this sample there are 250,000 or so distinct CDR3 sequences; just over 90% appear just once. The top ten clones comprise around 0.067% of the sample.

Overall results and qualifications from the work: The TCR sequencing and HLA analysis was acknowledged to have included a relatively small number of individuals.

On this clonotype itself: Its cognate antigen has yet to be identified. Nothing much larger sits one base from this clone, and base qualities are not available.

This TCR was sampled from a human donor with multiple sclerosis. Sequenced input: CD4+ T cells from PBMCs. In this chain, TRBV29-1 is recombined with TRBJ1-2; 9 nucleotides in the junction match TRBD1. The bases read TGCAGCGGTGGACAGGGGAGCGATGGCTACACCTTC. Translated, it gives CSGGQGSDGYTF. Where the CDR3 stops, the reference TRBV29-1 and TRBJ1-2 genes take over; the full variable domain is SAVISQKPSRDICQRGTSLTIQCQVDSQVTMMFWYRQQPGQSLTLIATANQGSEATYESGFVIDKFPISRPNLTFSTLTVSNMSPEDSSIYLCSGGQGSDGYTFGSGTRLTVV.